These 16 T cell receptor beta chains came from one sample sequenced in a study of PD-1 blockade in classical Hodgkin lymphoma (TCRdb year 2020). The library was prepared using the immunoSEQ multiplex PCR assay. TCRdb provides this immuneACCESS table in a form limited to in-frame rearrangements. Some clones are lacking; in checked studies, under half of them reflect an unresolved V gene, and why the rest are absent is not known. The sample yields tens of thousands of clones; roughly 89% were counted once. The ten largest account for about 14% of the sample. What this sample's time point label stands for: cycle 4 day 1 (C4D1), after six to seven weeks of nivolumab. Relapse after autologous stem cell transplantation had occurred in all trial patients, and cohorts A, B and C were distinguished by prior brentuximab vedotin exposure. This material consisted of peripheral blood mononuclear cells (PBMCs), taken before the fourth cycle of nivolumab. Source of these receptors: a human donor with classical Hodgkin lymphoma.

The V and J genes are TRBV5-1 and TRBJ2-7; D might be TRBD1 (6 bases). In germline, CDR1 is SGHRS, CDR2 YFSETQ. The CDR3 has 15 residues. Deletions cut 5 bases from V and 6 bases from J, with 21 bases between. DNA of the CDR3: TGCGCCAGCAGACCGTCGGACAGCGCCTTGCTCGAGCAGTACTTC. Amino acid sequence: CASRPSDSALLEQYF.

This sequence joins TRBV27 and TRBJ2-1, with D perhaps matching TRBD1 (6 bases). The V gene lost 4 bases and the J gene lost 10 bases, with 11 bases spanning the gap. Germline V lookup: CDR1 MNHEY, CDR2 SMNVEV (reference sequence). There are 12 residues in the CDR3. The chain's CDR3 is CASSSRGWEQFF. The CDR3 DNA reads TGTGCCAGCAGTTCCAGGGGTTGGGAGCAGTTCTTC.

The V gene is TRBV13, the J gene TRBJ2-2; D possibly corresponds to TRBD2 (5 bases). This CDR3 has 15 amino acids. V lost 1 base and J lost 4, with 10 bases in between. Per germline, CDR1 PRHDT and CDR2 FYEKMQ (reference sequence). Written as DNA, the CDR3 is TGTGCCAGCAGCTTAGACAAGGGAGTCACCGGGGAGCTGTTTTTT. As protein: CASSLDKGVTGELFF.

CDR3 residues: CASLGRGLYGYTF. The DNA for the CDR3 is TGTGCCAGCCTGGGGAGGGGGCTCTATGGCTACACCTTC. The chain uses TRBV6-5 and TRBJ1-2, with TRBD1 matching 7 bases. Trimming took 8 bases from V and 4 from J; bases not matched to a gene: 7. This CDR3 spans 13 amino acids. Germline V lookup: CDR1 MNHEY, CDR2 SVGAGI.

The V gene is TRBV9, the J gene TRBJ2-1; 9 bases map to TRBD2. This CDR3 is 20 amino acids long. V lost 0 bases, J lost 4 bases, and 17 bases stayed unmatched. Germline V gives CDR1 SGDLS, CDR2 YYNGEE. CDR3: CASSVGQGASGRPKYNEQFF. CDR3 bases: TGTGCCAGCAGCGTAGGGCAGGGTGCCAGCGGGAGGCCAAAATACAATGAGCAGTTCTTC. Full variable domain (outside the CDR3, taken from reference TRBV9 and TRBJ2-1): DSGVTQTPKHLITATGQRVTLRCSPRSGDLSVYWYQQSLDQGLQFLIQYYNGEERAKGNILERFSAQQFPDLHSELNLSSLELGDSALYFCASSVGQGASGRPKYNEQFFGPGTRLTVL.

CDR3 coding DNA: TGTGCCAGCTCACAACAGGGTGTCACACCGTCCGATACGCAGTATTTT. Protein sequence: CASSQQGVTPSDTQYF. The V gene is TRBV18, the J gene TRBJ2-3, with TRBD1 as a possible D gene (6 bases). Germline CDR1 and CDR2: KGHSH and LQKENI. The CDR3 is 16 residues long. V lost 4 bases and J 6 bases, leaving 20 bases between the germline ends.

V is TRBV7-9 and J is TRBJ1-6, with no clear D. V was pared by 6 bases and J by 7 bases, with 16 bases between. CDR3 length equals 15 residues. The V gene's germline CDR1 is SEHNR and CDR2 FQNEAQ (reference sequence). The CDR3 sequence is CASSFTGPANSPLHF. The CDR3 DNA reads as TGTGCCAGCAGTTTCACCGGGCCGGCCAATTCACCCCTCCACTTT.

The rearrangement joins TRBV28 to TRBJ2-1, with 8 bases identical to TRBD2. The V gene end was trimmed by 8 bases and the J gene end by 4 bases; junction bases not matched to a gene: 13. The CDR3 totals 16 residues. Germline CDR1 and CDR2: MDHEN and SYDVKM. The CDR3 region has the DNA TGTGCCAGCTTAAGCGGGAGCGGTCTGGGATACAATGAGCAGTTCTTC. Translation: CASLSGSGLGYNEQFF.

DNA of the CDR3: TGTGCCAGCAGTCCGACAGGCACCTACGAGCAGTACTTC. Protein: CASSPTGTYEQYF. This chain connects TRBV28 to TRBJ2-7, with D possibly being TRBD1 (6 bases). CDR3 length equals 13 residues. CDR1 MDHEN and CDR2 SYDVKM come from the germline V gene. The V gene lost 5 bases and the J gene lost 2 bases, with 10 bases spanning the gap.

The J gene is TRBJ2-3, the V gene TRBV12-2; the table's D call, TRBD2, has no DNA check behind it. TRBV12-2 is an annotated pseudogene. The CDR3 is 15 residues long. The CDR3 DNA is TGTGCAAGTCGTAGAGGAGGGGGGAGGGCAGATACGCAGTATTTT. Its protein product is CASRRGGGRADTQYF.

Written as DNA, the CDR3 is TGTGCCAGCAGTGACGCTCGGGTGGGGGAGCAGTTCTTC. Its protein product is CASSDARVGEQFF. The chain links TRBV6-4 to TRBJ2-1; D not certain. Germline V gene data show CDR1 as MRHNA and CDR2 as SNTAGT. V was shortened by 2 bases and J by 10 bases, with 12 bases between the two germline ends. The CDR3 sequence is 13 residues long.

The CDR3: CASVGNTEAFF. DNA for the CDR3: TGTGCCAGTGTTGGGAACACTGAAGCTTTCTTT. The gene calls are TRBV19 and TRBJ1-1; no definite D call. This CDR3 comprises 11 residues. Germline V gives CDR1 LNHDA, CDR2 SQIVND (reference sequence). Trimming removed 8 bases from V and 1 base from J, with 5 bases in between.

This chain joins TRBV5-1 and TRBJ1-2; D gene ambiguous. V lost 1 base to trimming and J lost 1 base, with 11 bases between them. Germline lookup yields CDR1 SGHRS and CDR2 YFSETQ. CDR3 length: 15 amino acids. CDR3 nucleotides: TGCGCCAGCAGCTTGTCTGTGGTCCATAACTATGGCTACACCTTC. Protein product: CASSLSVVHNYGYTF.

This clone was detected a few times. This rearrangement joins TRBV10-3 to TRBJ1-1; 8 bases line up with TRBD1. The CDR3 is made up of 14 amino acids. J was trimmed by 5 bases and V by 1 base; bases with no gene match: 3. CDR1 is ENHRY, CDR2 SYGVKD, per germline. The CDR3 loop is CAISEYRQGTEAFF. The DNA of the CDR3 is TGTGCCATCAGTGAGTACCGACAGGGGACTGAAGCTTTCTTT.

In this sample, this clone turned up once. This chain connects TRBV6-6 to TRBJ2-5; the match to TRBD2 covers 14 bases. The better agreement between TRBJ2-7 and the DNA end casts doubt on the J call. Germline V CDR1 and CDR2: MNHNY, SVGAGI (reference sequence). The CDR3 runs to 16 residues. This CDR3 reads CASSYSGTSGSYEQYF. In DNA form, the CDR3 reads TGTGCCAGCAGTTACTCCGGGACTAGCGGGAGCTACGAGCAGTACTTC.

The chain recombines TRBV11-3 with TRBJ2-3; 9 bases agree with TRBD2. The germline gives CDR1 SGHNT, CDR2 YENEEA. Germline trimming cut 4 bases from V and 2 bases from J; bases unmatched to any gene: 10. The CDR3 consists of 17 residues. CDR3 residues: CASSSRMRLAATDTQYF. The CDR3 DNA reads TGTGCCAGCAGCTCCAGAATGAGACTAGCGGCCACAGATACGCAGTATTTT. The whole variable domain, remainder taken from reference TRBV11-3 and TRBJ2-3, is EAGVVQSPRYKIIEKKQPVAFWCNPISGHNTLYWYLQNLGQGPELLIRYENEEAVDDSQLPKDRFSAERLKGVDSTLKIQPAELGDSAVYLCASSSRMRLAATDTQYFGPGTRLTVL.